A single T cell receptor (beta chain) is shown here with its context. Its antigen is undetermined. The entry originates in a study of long-term antiretroviral therapy in people with HIV. For the study at large: Initial samples were collected about a decade before the 2015 immediate-ART recommendation.

Study results and limitations: Participants lacked recorded data on ART adherence, viral resistance or therapy changes.

Sequencing relied on immunoSEQ assay v3.0, run at survey level. The study targeted about 35,000-50,000 T-cell genomes per sample in sequencing. Only in-frame clones appear in the TCRdb table, and some are missing; sequencing was by immunoSEQ multiplex PCR. In the table there are 10,000 to 15,000 clones, roughly 80% of which are singletons. Sequencing was performed on unsorted PBMCs, taken 1.3 years after starting antiretroviral therapy. The TCR was taken from a woman younger than 35 with HIV.

Here the CDR3 DNA reads TGTGCCAGCAGCTTGTCAGGGGCCCTCCACACCTTC. This translates into CASSLSGALHTF. V is TRBV5-6 and J is TRBJ1-2, with D possibly matching TRBD1 (6 bases). The length of the CDR3 is 12 residues. Germline values: CDR1 SGHDT, CDR2 YYEEEE. V was clipped by 1 base and J by 12 bases, with 13 bases between them.